The clone carrying this T cell receptor (beta chain) was detected ten times or more. The data originate from a study of T cells in Graves' hyperthyroidism and ophthalmopathy. For the study at large: Prior to any treatment, at the point of initial diagnosis, peripheral blood was collected.

Newly diagnosed hyperthyroidism patients aged 18 to 65 years had disease lasting under 2 months. Uncontrolled infection, other autoimmune disease, pregnancy or lactation led to exclusion. The PBMCs were taken from roughly 9.3 ml of fresh peripheral blood. With 6 bases removed from V and 0 bases from J, the gap between germline ends came to 12 bases. Germline V gene lookup returns CDR1 SEHNR and CDR2 FQNEAQ (reference sequence). The CDR3 spans 14 residues. Amplified regions were TCR beta CDR3 sequences from RNA transcripts. The study used the HTBI primer set for a first-round RT-PCR of the TCR CDR3. One entry per CDR3 protein results from TCRdb running MiXCR on the multiplex PCR reads. The data contain some 550,000 distinct CDR3 sequences, about a fifth of them singletons.

The TCR sequence derives from a man aged 18 to 30 with Graves' hyperthyroidism. The rearrangement links TRBV7-9 to TRBJ2-7; the D is unclear. Specimen: blood. Here the CDR3 DNA reads TGTGCCAGCAGACCTAGGAGTCACTCCTACGAGCAGTACTTC. Its protein product is CASRPRSHSYEQYF.